The following is a T cell receptor beta chain sequence with its context. What it binds is not known. This sample stems from a study of cytomegalovirus exposure and HLA in healthy donors. The study's findings and limits: Apparent HLA restriction characterized most CMV-associated TCR beta chains in a later analysis. A later analysis linked a missense DCLRE1C variant to TCR beta V- and J-gene trimming.

CDR3 length equals 16 residues. Germline CDR1 is MNHEY and CDR2 is SMNVEV (reference sequence). The V and J ends lost 3 bases and 4 bases, in that order; junction bases with no gene match: 9. The PCR employed 60 Vbeta primers together with 13 Jbeta primers. Assay used: immunoSEQ multiplex PCR; TCRdb lists only in-frame clones, some missing. The data contain 200,000 or so clones, approximately 78% of them seen just once; the ten biggest clones take up 2.7%. Material for sequencing was PBMCs. This chain connects TRBV27 to TRBJ2-3; 8 positions agree with TRBD2. This clonotype was obtained from a woman aged 40 to 49 in good health and CMV-seronegative. The chain's CDR3 is CASSLRSGMVADTQYF. Written as DNA, the CDR3 is TGTGCCAGCAGTTTGCGTAGCGGGATGGTCGCAGATACGCAGTATTTT.